The 31 T cell receptor beta chains in this list originate from one sample, sequenced in a study of blood T cell repertoires in COVID-19. The assay was immunoSEQ multiplex PCR, and TCRdb's table has in-frame clones only and misses some. This table has some 490,000 clones, approximately 85% appearing once. The sample comprised peripheral blood. The receptors were sampled from a human donor in a cohort sampled during active COVID-19.

This sequence joins TRBV6-5 and TRBJ1-2; 7 nucleotides align to TRBD1. J was trimmed by 4 bases and V by 6 bases; bases with no gene match: 11. CDR1 MNHEY and CDR2 SVGAGI come from the germline V gene. The CDR3 loop spans 15 amino acids. The CDR3, as DNA: TGTGCCAGCAGCCTACCGGGACAGAAATTCTATGGCTACACCTTC. It is translated as CASSLPGQKFYGYTF.

This clone appeared once. This chain joins TRBV10-3 and TRBJ2-7; 9 positions match TRBD1. The CDR3 contains 15 residues. V trimming: 4 bases; J trimming: 5 bases; junction bases outside the gene matches: 9. Germline assignment: CDR1 ENHRY and CDR2 SYGVKD. This CDR3 reads CAISGSDRGVHEQYF. As DNA, the CDR3 is TGTGCCATCAGTGGTTCGGACAGGGGAGTCCACGAGCAGTACTTC.

The chain joins TRBV6-5 to TRBJ2-7; 7 nucleotides line up with TRBD1. The germline CDR1 and CDR2 sequences are MNHEY and SVGAGI. Germline trimming cut 6 bases from V and 4 bases from J; bases unmatched to any gene: 9. This CDR3 is built from 14 residues. The CDR3 is CASRMTGTAYEQYF. CDR3 nucleotide sequence: TGTGCCAGCAGAATGACAGGGACCGCGTACGAGCAGTACTTC.

This chain joins TRBV28 and TRBJ2-1, with 7 bases lining up with TRBD2. Germline-derived CDR1 and CDR2 are MDHEN and SYDVKM. This CDR3 spans 17 amino acids. The V and J ends lost 7 bases and 0 bases, in that order; junction bases with no gene match: 12. DNA for the CDR3: TGTGCCAGCACCCTAGGAGCGGGACTCCACTCCTACAATGAGCAGTTCTTC. The encoded protein is CASTLGAGLHSYNEQFF. The full variable domain, in which reference TRBV28 and TRBJ2-1 provide the parts outside the CDR3, is DVKVTQSSRYLVKRTGEKVFLECVQDMDHENMFWYRQDPGLGLRLIYFSYDVKMKEKGDIPEGYSVSREKKERFSLILESASTNQTSMYLCASTLGAGLHSYNEQFFGPGTRLTVL.

CDR3 in amino acids: CASSYTSGSTAGELFF. The CDR3 DNA reads TGTGCCAGCAGCTACACTAGCGGGAGTACCGCCGGGGAGCTGTTTTTT. The chain recombines TRBV6-5 with TRBJ2-2; TRBD2 aligns across 11 bases. CDR3 length equals 16 residues. In germline, CDR1 is MNHEY, CDR2 SVGAGI. The junction had 9 bases not matched to a gene; V was cut back by 6 bases and J by 6 bases.

The chain couples TRBV5-1 to TRBJ2-7, with 7 bases matching TRBD1. The CDR3 is 15 residues long. The V gene end was trimmed by 0 bases and the J gene end by 5 bases; junction bases not matched to a gene: 8. CDR1 is SGHRS and CDR2 is YFSETQ in the germline V gene. The CDR3 bases are TGCGCCAGCAGCTTGGAGGCAGGGGGTCGCCACGAGCAGTACTTC. The encoded protein is CASSLEAGGRHEQYF.

The CDR3 DNA reads TGTGCCAGCAGCCCCTTCAGACATACGGGACACCCTTATGGCTACACCTTC. Its translation: CASSPFRHTGHPYGYTF. The rearrangement uses TRBV5-6 and TRBJ1-2; D may be TRBD1 (6 bases). The CDR3 length is 17 residues. V shed 4 bases and J shed 5 bases, with 24 bases lying between them. The V gene's germline CDR1 is SGHDT and CDR2 YYEEEE.

CDR3 region: CASSQEFSPGIYGYTF. The CDR3 nucleotides are TGTGCCAGCAGCCAAGAGTTCAGTCCCGGGATCTATGGCTACACCTTC. The chain employs TRBV4-2 and TRBJ1-2; D is uncertain. With 0 bases removed from V and 4 bases from J, the gap between germline ends came to 15 bases. Germline lookup yields CDR1 LGHNA and CDR2 YNFKEQ. The CDR3 length is 16 residues.

CDR3 sequence (DNA): TGCGCCAGCAGCGTTACCGGGACACAGAACACCGGGGAGCTGTTTTTT. It is translated as CASSVTGTQNTGELFF. V usage is TRBV5-1 and J usage is TRBJ2-2; TRBD1 is a possible D gene (6 bases). CDR3 length: 16 amino acids. Between the trimmed V and J ends, which lost 4 bases and 1 base, there was a span of 14 bases. CDR1 and CDR2 (germline): SGHRS, YFSETQ.

The V and J genes are TRBV18 and TRBJ2-7; 7 bases map to TRBD2. V lost 0 bases and J lost 0; bases outside the gene matches: 5. Germline V CDR1 and CDR2: KGHSH, LQKENI. This CDR3 is 16 amino acids long. The CDR3 here is CASSPPGAGSSYEQYF. CDR3 sequence (DNA): TGTGCCAGCTCACCACCGGGAGCGGGGTCCTCCTACGAGCAGTACTTC.

The J gene is TRBJ2-2, the V gene TRBV19; 7 bases fit TRBD2. The V gene's germline CDR1 is LNHDA and CDR2 SQIVND (reference sequence). The CDR3 sequence is 14 residues long. The J segment lost 5 bases and the V segment lost 8 bases, leaving 8 bases of the junction unmatched. CDR3 loop: CASLERGGTGELFF. CDR3 coding DNA: TGTGCCAGTCTTGAGCGGGGTGGTACCGGGGAGCTGTTTTTT. Combining the CDR3 with reference TRBV19 and TRBJ2-2 gives the whole variable domain DGGITQSPKYLFRKEGQNVTLSCEQNLNHDAMYWYRQDPGQGLRLIYYSQIVNDFQKGDIAEGYSVSREKKESFPLTVTSAQKNPTAFYLCASLERGGTGELFFGEGSRLTVL.

The chain carries TRBV14 and TRBJ1-2, with 9 bases that match TRBD1. Germline V gives CDR1 SGHDN, CDR2 FVKESK. CDR3 size: 14 residues. Trimming took 2 bases from V and 5 from J; bases not matched to a gene: 3. CDR3 bases: TGTGCCAGCAGCCAATTAGGACAGGGGTATGGCTACACCTTC. Its translation is CASSQLGQGYGYTF.

This chain links TRBV6-1 with TRBJ1-5; 7 bases align to TRBD1. V gave up 4 bases and J gave up 4 bases; unmatched junction bases: 10. This CDR3 region has 16 residues. The V gene's germline CDR1 is MNHNS and CDR2 SASEGT. The CDR3, as DNA: TGTGCCAGCAGTGCCTTCTCGACAGGGCGTAATCAGCCCCAGCATTTT. Protein: CASSAFSTGRNQPQHF.

Only a few counts were recorded for this clone. The rearrangement uses TRBV19 and TRBJ2-7; D unclear. Germline V CDR1 and CDR2: LNHDA, SQIVND (reference sequence). There are 11 residues in the CDR3. With 6 bases removed from V and 2 bases from J, the gap between germline ends came to 5 bases. The chain's CDR3 is CASRSAYEQYF. The CDR3 coding sequence is TGTGCCAGTAGGAGCGCCTACGAGCAGTACTTC.

The chain joins TRBV20-1 to TRBJ1-5, with D possibly being TRBD1 (5 bases). The ends were cut back, 3 bases at V and 9 bases at J, with 21 bases in the middle. The germline gives CDR1 DFQATT, CDR2 SNEGSKA (reference sequence). This CDR3 contains 15 residues. The CDR3 DNA reads as TGCAGTGCTAGTCCAGGGTCTTTAGGAGTCAGGCCCCAGCATTTT. This translates into CSASPGSLGVRPQHF.

The chain is built from TRBV11-3 and TRBJ1-1; possible D gene TRBD1, 6 bases. The V end was cut by 5 bases, the J end by 4 bases, with 11 bases between. The CDR3 totals 13 residues. Germline V gene data show CDR1 as SGHNT and CDR2 as YENEEA. This CDR3 is CASSERGGTEAFF. The CDR3 nucleotides read TGTGCCAGCAGCGAAAGGGGGGGCACTGAAGCTTTCTTT.

The rearrangement uses TRBV30 and TRBJ1-1, with D maybe TRBD1 (5 bases). Trimming shortened V by 0 bases and J by 1 base, and 9 bases separated the two germline ends. In germline, CDR1 is GTSNPN, CDR2 SVGIG (reference sequence). The CDR3 length is 14 residues. The CDR3 sequence: CAWSVGHSNTEAFF. The DNA for the CDR3 is TGTGCCTGGAGTGTTGGACACTCGAACACTGAAGCTTTCTTT.

The J gene is TRBJ1-1, the V gene TRBV3-1 (or the pseudogene TRBV3-2), with D unclear. Germline V CDR1 and CDR2: LGHDT, YNNKEL (reference sequence). CDR3 length equals 15 residues. Trimming took 1 base from V and 4 from J, leaving 13 bases between them. The chain's CDR3 is CASSQAGRTGTEAFF. CDR3 nucleotide sequence: TGTGCCAGCAGCCAAGCTGGCAGGACTGGCACTGAAGCTTTCTTT.

The genes are TRBV12-3 or TRBV12-4 and TRBJ1-1; D gene uncertain. The V end was cut by 8 bases, the J end by 5 bases, with 6 bases between. This CDR3 has 10 amino acids. CDR3 residues: CASVRTEAFF. The CDR3 nucleotides read TGTGCCAGCGTTCGGACTGAAGCTTTCTTT.

This chain uses TRBV6-5 with TRBJ2-7, with 11 bases aligning to TRBD2. Per the germline V gene, CDR1 is MNHEY and CDR2 is SVGAGI. The CDR3 covers 15 residues. With V trimmed by 6 bases and J by 2 bases, 6 bases remained unmatched. CDR3 nucleotides: TGTGCCAGCAGGTGGCTAGCGGGAGGCCCCTACGAGCAGTACTTC. Amino acid sequence: CASRWLAGGPYEQYF.

The chain couples TRBV15 to TRBJ1-4; TRBD1 matches 12 bases. Germline CDR1 and CDR2: LNHNV and YYDKDF (reference sequence). The CDR3 loop spans 16 amino acids. The J segment lost 11 bases and the V segment lost 8 bases, leaving 15 bases of the junction unmatched. CDR3 sequence reads: CATGSGTGGIGEKLFF. As DNA, the CDR3 is TGTGCCACCGGATCCGGGACAGGGGGCATAGGGGAGAAACTGTTTTTT.

V is TRBV15 and J is TRBJ1-4; no clear D gene. This CDR3 comprises 14 residues. Trimming took 3 bases from V and 11 from J, leaving 16 bases between them. The germline V gene encodes CDR1 LNHNV and CDR2 YYDKDF (reference sequence). CDR3 coding DNA: TGTGCCACCAGCAGGGACGGACTAATGAGGAAACTGTTTTTT. Translation: CATSRDGLMRKLFF.

This clone was seen more than once but under ten times. The chain has TRBV5-5 and TRBJ2-7; 8 positions agree with TRBD1. The V and J ends lost 1 base and 4 bases, in that order; junction bases with no gene match: 7. Germline V gene sequence: CDR1 SGHKS, CDR2 YYEKEE (reference sequence). This CDR3 region has 15 residues. CDR3 in amino acids: CASSLSAGGAYEQYF. For the CDR3, the DNA is TGTGCCAGCAGCTTGTCGGCAGGGGGCGCGTACGAGCAGTACTTC.

The gene calls are TRBV4-2 and TRBJ1-4; TRBD1 aligns across 11 bases. Germline V gene sequence: CDR1 LGHNA, CDR2 YNFKEQ. This CDR3 region has 15 residues. V gave up 2 bases and J gave up 8 bases; unmatched junction bases: 4. The CDR3 region is CASSQSDRGREKLFF. The CDR3 bases are TGTGCCAGCAGCCAATCGGACAGGGGGCGGGAAAAACTGTTTTTT.

This sequence joins TRBV5-1 and TRBJ2-1; TRBD2 is a possible D gene (7 bases). The CDR3 spans 15 residues. Germline V gene sequence: CDR1 SGHRS, CDR2 YFSETQ. Trimming pared 7 bases from V and 1 base from J, leaving 15 bases between. CDR3 loop: CASSEGGGSYNEQFF. CDR3 sequence (DNA): TGCGCCAGCTCGGAAGGGGGAGGGTCCTACAATGAGCAGTTCTTC.

The count of this clone is one. This rearrangement joins TRBV7-3 to TRBJ2-3, with D uncertain. Per the germline V gene, CDR1 is SGHTA and CDR2 is FQGTGA. CDR3 size: 14 residues. The ends were cut back, 5 bases at V and 1 base at J, with 10 bases in the middle. CDR3 sequence: CASSQMLGTDTQYF. In DNA form, the CDR3 reads TGTGCCAGCAGCCAGATGCTGGGCACAGATACGCAGTATTTT.

The chain has TRBV21-1 and TRBJ2-5; the listed D gene, TRBD2, was not tested against the DNA. TRBV21-1 is termed a pseudogene. This CDR3 contains 17 residues. The CDR3 bases are TGTGCCAGCTCCTTAAGCGCTAGCGGGAAGTGCCAAGAGACCCAGTACTTC. Its translation: CASSLSASGKCQETQYF.

V and J are TRBV7-2 and TRBJ2-7, with TRBD2 matching over 8 bases. The CDR3 is 15 residues long. V trimming: 4 bases; J trimming: 0 bases; junction bases outside the gene matches: 5. Germline lookup yields CDR1 SGHTA and CDR2 FQGNSA. As DNA, the CDR3 is TGTGCCAGCAGCTCCACTAGCGGTAGCTCCTACGAGCAGTACTTC. It specifies CASSSTSGSSYEQYF. Full variable domain (remainder filled in from reference TRBV7-2 and TRBJ2-7): GAGVSQSPSNKVTEKGKDVELRCDPISGHTALYWYRQSLGQGLEFLIYFQGNSAPDKSGLPSDRFSAERTGGSVSTLTIQRTQQEDSAVYLCASSSTSGSSYEQYFGPGTRLTVT.

This sequence joins TRBV19 and TRBJ2-7; 9 bases map to TRBD1. CDR3 length: 14 amino acids. Germline CDR1 LNHDA, CDR2 SQIVND (reference sequence). After removal of 8 bases from V and 6 bases from J, the junction contained 11 bases not matched to a gene. The CDR3 spells CASRIQGALGEQYF. The CDR3 coding sequence is TGTGCCAGTCGAATACAGGGGGCTTTGGGCGAGCAGTACTTC.

The V call is TRBV29-1, the J call TRBJ2-3, with 10 bases lining up with TRBD1. This CDR3 has 16 amino acids. The V gene's germline CDR1 is SQVTM and CDR2 ANQGSEA. J gave up 2 bases and V 1 base, and 6 bases lay outside the gene matches. CDR3 sequence: CSVEGEGQGTTDTQYF. CDR3 nucleotides: TGCAGCGTTGAAGGGGAGGGACAGGGGACCACAGATACGCAGTATTTT.

V is TRBV18 and J is TRBJ2-5; no reliable D call. CDR1 and CDR2 from the germline V gene are KGHSH and LQKENI. The V and J ends lost 3 bases and 5 bases respectively, with 10 bases between them. The CDR3 length is 13 residues. CDR3 residues: CASSPLLGETQYF. The CDR3, as DNA: TGTGCCAGCTCACCCCTACTCGGGGAGACCCAGTACTTC.